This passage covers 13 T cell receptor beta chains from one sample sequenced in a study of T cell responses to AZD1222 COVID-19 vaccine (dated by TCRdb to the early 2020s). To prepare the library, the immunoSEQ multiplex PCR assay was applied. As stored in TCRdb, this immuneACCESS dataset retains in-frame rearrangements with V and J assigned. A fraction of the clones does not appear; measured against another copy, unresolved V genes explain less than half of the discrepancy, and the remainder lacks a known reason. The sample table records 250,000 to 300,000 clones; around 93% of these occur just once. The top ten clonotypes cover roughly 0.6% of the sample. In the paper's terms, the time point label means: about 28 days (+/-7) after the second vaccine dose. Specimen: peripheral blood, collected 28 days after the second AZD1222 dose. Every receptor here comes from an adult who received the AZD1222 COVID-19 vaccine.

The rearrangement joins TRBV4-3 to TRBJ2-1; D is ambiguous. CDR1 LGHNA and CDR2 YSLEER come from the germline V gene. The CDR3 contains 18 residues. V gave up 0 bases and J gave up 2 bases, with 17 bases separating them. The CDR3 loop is CASSQDIYPSLTYNEQFF. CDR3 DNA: TGCGCCAGCAGCCAAGATATCTACCCCTCGTTAACCTACAATGAGCAGTTCTTC.

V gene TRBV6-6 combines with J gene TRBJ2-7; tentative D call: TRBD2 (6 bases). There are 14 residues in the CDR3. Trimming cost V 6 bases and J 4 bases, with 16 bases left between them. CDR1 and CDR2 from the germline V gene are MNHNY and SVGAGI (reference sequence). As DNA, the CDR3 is TGTGCCAGCAGGCGGGACCCTGGAGGATACGAGCAGTACTTC. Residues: CASRRDPGGYEQYF.

The CDR3 reads CASRQAETQYF. DNA for the CDR3: TGTGCCAGCAGGCAAGCGGAGACCCAGTACTTC. The genes are TRBV6-5 and TRBJ2-5, with no clear D. The V end lost 6 bases, the J end lost 5 bases, and 7 bases lay between the germline ends. Germline V lookup: CDR1 MNHEY, CDR2 SVGAGI. This CDR3 is 11 amino acids long.

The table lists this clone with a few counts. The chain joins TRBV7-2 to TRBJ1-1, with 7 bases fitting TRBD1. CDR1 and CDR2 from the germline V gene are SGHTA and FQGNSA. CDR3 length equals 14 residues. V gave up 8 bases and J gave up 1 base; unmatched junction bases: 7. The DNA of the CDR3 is TGTGCCAGCGGACCGGGACAGCGGAACACTGAAGCTTTCTTT. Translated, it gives CASGPGQRNTEAFF. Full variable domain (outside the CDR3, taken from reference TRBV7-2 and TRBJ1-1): GAGVSQSPSNKVTEKGKDVELRCDPISGHTALYWYRQSLGQGLEFLIYFQGNSAPDKSGLPSDRFSAERTGGSVSTLTIQRTQQEDSAVYLCASGPGQRNTEAFFGQGTRLTVV.

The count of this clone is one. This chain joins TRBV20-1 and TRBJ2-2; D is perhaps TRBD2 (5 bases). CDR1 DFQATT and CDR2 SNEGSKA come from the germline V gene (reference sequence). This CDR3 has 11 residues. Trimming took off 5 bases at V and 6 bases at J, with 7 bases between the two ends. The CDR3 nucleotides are TGCAGTGCTGAGGGCGCCGGGGAGCTGTTTTTT. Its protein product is CSAEGAGELFF.

The CDR3 region has the DNA TGCAGCGTTGAACATAACACTGAAGCTTTCTTT. This encodes CSVEHNTEAFF. The chain links TRBV29-1 to TRBJ1-1; D not resolved. Germline loops: CDR1 SQVTM, CDR2 ANQGSEA. Trimming removed 2 bases from V and 2 bases from J, with 3 bases in between. CDR3 size: 11 residues.

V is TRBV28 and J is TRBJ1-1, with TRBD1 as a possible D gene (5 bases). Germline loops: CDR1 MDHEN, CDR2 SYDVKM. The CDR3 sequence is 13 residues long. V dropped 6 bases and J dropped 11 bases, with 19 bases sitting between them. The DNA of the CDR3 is TGTGCCAGCAGCGCTCAGGGTTTGCGTCTGGCTTTCTTT. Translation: CASSAQGLRLAFF.

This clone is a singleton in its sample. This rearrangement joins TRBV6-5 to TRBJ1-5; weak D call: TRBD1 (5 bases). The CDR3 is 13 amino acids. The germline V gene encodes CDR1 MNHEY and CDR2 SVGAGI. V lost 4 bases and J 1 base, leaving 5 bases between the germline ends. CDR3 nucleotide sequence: TGTGCCAGCAGTTCAGGGAGCAATCAGCCCCAGCATTTT. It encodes CASSSGSNQPQHF.

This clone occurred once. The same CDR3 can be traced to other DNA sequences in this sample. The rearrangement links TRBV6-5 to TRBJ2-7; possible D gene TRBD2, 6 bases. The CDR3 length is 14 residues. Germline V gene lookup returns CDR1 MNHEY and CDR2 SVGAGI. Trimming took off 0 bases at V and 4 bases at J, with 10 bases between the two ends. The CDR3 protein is CASSYSSGGYEQYF. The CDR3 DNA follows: TGTGCCAGCAGTTACTCTTCCGGGGGATACGAGCAGTACTTC.

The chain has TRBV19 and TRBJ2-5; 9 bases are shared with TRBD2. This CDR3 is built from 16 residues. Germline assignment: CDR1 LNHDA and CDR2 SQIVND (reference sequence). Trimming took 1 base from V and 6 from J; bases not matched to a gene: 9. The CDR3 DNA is TGTGCCAGTAGTATAGGAAACAGCGGGAGGTTACAGACCCAGTACTTC. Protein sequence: CASSIGNSGRLQTQYF. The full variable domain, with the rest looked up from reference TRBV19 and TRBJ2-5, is DGGITQSPKYLFRKEGQNVTLSCEQNLNHDAMYWYRQDPGQGLRLIYYSQIVNDFQKGDIAEGYSVSREKKESFPLTVTSAQKNPTAFYLCASSIGNSGRLQTQYFGPGTRLLVL.

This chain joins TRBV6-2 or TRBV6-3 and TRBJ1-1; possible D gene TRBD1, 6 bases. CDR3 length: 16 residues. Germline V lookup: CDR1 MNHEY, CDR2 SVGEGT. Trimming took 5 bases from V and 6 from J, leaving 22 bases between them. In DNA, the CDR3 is TGTGCCAGCAGTACCCGAGGGGGGGCAAAGGGAGCTGAAGCTTTCTTT. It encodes CASSTRGGAKGAEAFF.

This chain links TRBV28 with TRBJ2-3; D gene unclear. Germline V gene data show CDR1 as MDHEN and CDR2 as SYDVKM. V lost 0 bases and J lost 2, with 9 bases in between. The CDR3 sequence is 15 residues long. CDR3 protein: CASSLWTRITDTQYF. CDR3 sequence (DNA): TGTGCCAGCAGTTTATGGACTCGCATCACAGATACGCAGTATTTT.

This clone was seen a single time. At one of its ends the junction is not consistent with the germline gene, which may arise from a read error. The CDR3 protein is CASSLAGADLEKLFF. CDR3 nucleotides: TGTGCCAGCAGCCTAGCCGGGGCCGACCTGGAAAAACTGTTTTTT. The rearrangement links TRBV7-9 to TRBJ1-4; possibly TRBD1 for D (5 bases). This CDR3 contains 15 residues. CDR1 is SEHNR and CDR2 is FQNEAQ in the germline V gene (reference sequence).